This is a list of T cell receptor beta chains from one sample in a study of blood T cell repertoires in COVID-19. Only in-frame clones appear in the TCRdb table, and some are missing; sequencing was by immunoSEQ multiplex PCR. The data show 90,000 to 110,000 clones, around four fifths seen once. The material sequenced was peripheral blood. These receptors all come from a woman aged 60-70 years with acute or convalescent COVID-19. CDR3s include the opening cysteine and the closing phenylalanine or tryptophan. A D gene is named only where the DNA matches it firmly.

v_call	d_call	j_call	cdr3_aa
TRBV18	TRBD1	TRBJ1-2	CASSPPAGTGMRGYTF
TRBV5-8	NA	TRBJ1-1	CASSSSTDLNTEAFF
TRBV4-2	NA	TRBJ2-6	CASSQASFSGANVLTF
TRBV3-1/TRBV3-2	NA	TRBJ1-4	CASSTTGKREKLFF
TRBV29-1	TRBD1	TRBJ1-1	CSVGGQGSNTEAFF
TRBV25-1	NA	TRBJ1-3	CASSTRTALTSGNTIYF
TRBV28	TRBD1	TRBJ1-2	CASSLQGALPDYTF
TRBV18	NA	TRBJ1-1	CASSRELEAEAFF
TRBV12-3/TRBV12-4	NA	TRBJ2-1	CASNPSANEQFF
TRBV6-6	TRBD2	TRBJ2-3	CASGPRGGTDTQYF
TRBV28	NA	TRBJ1-2	CASTGGGRSYGYTF
TRBV5-1	NA	TRBJ1-5	CASSLEMAGPQHF
TRBV6-5	NA	TRBJ1-3	CAIPGKRFSGNTIYF
TRBV6-5	NA	TRBJ1-4	CASNPTGVSEKLFF
TRBV5-4	TRBD1	TRBJ1-1	CASSSDRVTEAFF
TRBV30	TRBD1	TRBJ1-5	CAWRKAGTGGNQPQHF
TRBV11-2	NA	TRBJ1-4	CASATEEKLFF
TRBV6-5	NA	TRBJ1-1	CASTLTQANTEAFF
TRBV7-2	NA	TRBJ1-1	CASIARERRAFF
TRBV7-9	NA	TRBJ1-6	CASSFLEFNSPLHF
TRBV9	TRBD1	TRBJ1-6	CASSVGQGAGSPLHF
TRBV19	NA	TRBJ1-3	CATDERGVPNTIYF
TRBV7-2	NA	TRBJ1-5	CASSFAQGGQPQHF
TRBV5-1	NA	TRBJ1-4	CASSLSRINEKLFF
TRBV6-6	NA	TRBJ1-5	CASRPDKRNQPQHF
TRBV6-5	TRBD1	TRBJ2-5	CASTDNRGRQTQYF
TRBV27	TRBD2	TRBJ2-3	CASSLAGGLKYTDTQYF
TRBV28	TRBD1	TRBJ1-2	CASSFLQGAYGYTF
TRBV27	NA	TRBJ1-1	CASRPQQIPNTEAFF
TRBV24-1	NA	TRBJ1-4	CATSDKSPGESNEKLFF
TRBV27	TRBD1	TRBJ1-2	CASSPGTEGGYTF
TRBV5-1	NA	TRBJ1-1	CASSPGGVTEAFF
TRBV5-4	TRBD1	TRBJ2-2	CASTEAGTGLVTGELFF
TRBV28	NA	TRBJ1-5	CASSLSAGLGQPQHF
TRBV28	NA	TRBJ2-2	CASSFRSGGRDTGELFF
TRBV29-1	NA	TRBJ2-5	CSVGGEPDQETQYF
TRBV20-1	TRBD2	TRBJ2-5	CSASRASGGQETQYF
TRBV20-1	NA	TRBJ1-5	CSVQGNQPQHF
TRBV30	TRBD2	TRBJ2-2	CAWDLAGYTGELFF
TRBV19	NA	TRBJ1-4	CASKSGTLGEKLFF
TRBV7-6	NA	TRBJ1-1	CASSPAGGTEAFF
TRBV7-9	NA	TRBJ1-4	CASSLGGGPGNEKLFF
TRBV19	TRBD1	TRBJ2-7	CASAGQGSYEQYF
TRBV9	TRBD2	TRBJ2-7	CASSPGLAGGTYEQYF
TRBV11-2	NA	TRBJ1-1	CASSPTRGAFEAFF
TRBV7-8	TRBD1	TRBJ1-3	CASSPRGGSSRNTIYF
TRBV10-1	TRBD1	TRBJ2-4	CASSENRGENIQYF
TRBV19	NA	TRBJ1-1	CASSIRDNPRTEAFF
TRBV18	NA	TRBJ1-1	CASSPALGTEAFF
TRBV24-1	NA	TRBJ1-2	CATSDPWGAYGYTF
TRBV6-5	NA	TRBJ2-3	CASTQPGTDTQYF